This entry describes one T cell receptor beta chain. Its antigen remains unidentified. This entry is derived from a study of shared clonotypes between healthy human individuals. As for the study in general: The composition of the donors was two women and a few men aged 18 to 49.

Study findings and constraints: Among donors, sharing of clonotypes was expected to be affected by sequencing depth.

The repertoire was sequenced with immunoSEQ multiplex PCR; TCRdb's copy has only in-frame clones and lacks some. The sample has some 450,000 clones, 70% to 80% seen once. Germline-derived CDR1 and CDR2 are SGHTA and FQGNSA. V lost 5 bases to trimming and J lost 6 bases; unmatched junction nucleotides: 10. The CDR3 loop spans 14 amino acids. The chain has TRBV7-2 and TRBJ2-7, with TRBD1 identical over 7 bases. The sequenced sample consisted of PBMCs. The TCR originated in a woman between 35 and 50 years old in good health. Some clones in this sample may be carry-over from other donors' samples. CDR3 amino acids: CASSAPRQGAEQYF. The CDR3 DNA reads as TGTGCCAGCAGCGCCCCGAGACAGGGAGCCGAGCAGTACTTC.